This record concerns one TCR beta chain sequence. From the PCR reads, TCRdb called clonotypes with MiXCR, one entry per CDR3 protein. The sample carries 3,700 or so distinct CDR3 sequences, 60% to 75% recorded once. The entry originates in a study of CD4 and CD8 cells across lung adenocarcinoma regions. The germline CDR1 and CDR2 sequences are MNHNS and SASEGT. The CDR3 is made up of 12 amino acids. Trimming took off 8 bases at V and 1 base at J, with 8 bases between the two ends. Donors had localized lung adenocarcinoma, a non-small cell lung cancer. The chain links TRBV6-1 to TRBJ1-1; D remains ambiguous. This TCR was sampled from a male donor with lung adenocarcinoma. The CD4 and CD8 labels of this study may be unreliable. The sequenced material came from CD4+ T cells from the center of a lung tumor. In DNA form, the CDR3 reads TGTGCCAGCCAGTGGGGGAACACTGAAGCTTTCTTT. It codes for CASQWGNTEAFF.